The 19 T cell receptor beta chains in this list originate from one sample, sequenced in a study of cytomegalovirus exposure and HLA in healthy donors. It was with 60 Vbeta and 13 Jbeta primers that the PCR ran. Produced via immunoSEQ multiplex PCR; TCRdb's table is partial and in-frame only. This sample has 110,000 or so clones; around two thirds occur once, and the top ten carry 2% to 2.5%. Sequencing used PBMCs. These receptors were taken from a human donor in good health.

The DNA for the CDR3 is TGTGCCAGCAGAGGACAGCTTAGCAATCAGCCCCAGCATTTT. Translating gives CASRGQLSNQPQHF. J is TRBJ1-5 and V is TRBV28; tentatively, D is TRBD1 (6 bases). CDR3 length: 14 residues. Deletions cut 6 bases from V and 0 bases from J, with 9 bases between. The germline V gene encodes CDR1 MDHEN and CDR2 SYDVKM.

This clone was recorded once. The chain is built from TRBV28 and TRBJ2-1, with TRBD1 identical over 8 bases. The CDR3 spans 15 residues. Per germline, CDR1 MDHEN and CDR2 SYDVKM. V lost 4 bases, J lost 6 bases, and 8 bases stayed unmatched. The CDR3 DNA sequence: TGTGCCAGCAGTTCCCGGACAGGGTGGGCCAATGAGCAGTTCTTC. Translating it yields CASSSRTGWANEQFF.

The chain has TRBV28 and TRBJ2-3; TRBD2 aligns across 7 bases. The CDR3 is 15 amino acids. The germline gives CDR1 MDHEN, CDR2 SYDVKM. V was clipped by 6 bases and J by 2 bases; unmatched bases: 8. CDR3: CASRWGGSTTDTQYF. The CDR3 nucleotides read TGTGCCAGCAGGTGGGGGGGATCTACCACAGATACGCAGTATTTT. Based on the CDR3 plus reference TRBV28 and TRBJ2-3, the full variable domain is DVKVTQSSRYLVKRTGEKVFLECVQDMDHENMFWYRQDPGLGLRLIYFSYDVKMKEKGDIPEGYSVSREKKERFSLILESASTNQTSMYLCASRWGGSTTDTQYFGPGTRLTVL.

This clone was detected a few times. The CDR3 DNA reads as TGTGCCAGCAGCCAAGTAAACAGTCAAGAGACCCAGTACTTC. It is translated as CASSQVNSQETQYF. This sequence joins TRBV14 and TRBJ2-5; no clear D gene. The CDR3 length is 14 residues. Germline lookup yields CDR1 SGHDN and CDR2 FVKESK. Trimming took off 1 base at V and 2 bases at J, with 8 bases between the two ends.

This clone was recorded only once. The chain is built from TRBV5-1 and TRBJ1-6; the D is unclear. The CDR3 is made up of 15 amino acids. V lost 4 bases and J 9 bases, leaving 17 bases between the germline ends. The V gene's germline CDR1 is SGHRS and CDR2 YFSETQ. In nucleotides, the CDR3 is TGCGCCAGCAGCCCGACATCATCGGATGGTTCACCCCTCCACTTT. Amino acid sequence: CASSPTSSDGSPLHF.

CDR3 protein: CASSEESPTSPLHF. The CDR3 region has the DNA TGTGCCAGCAGTGAGGAGTCCCCGACTTCACCCCTCCACTTT. The chain links TRBV6-1 to TRBJ1-6; D call uncertain. The CDR3 runs to 14 residues. Germline V gene lookup returns CDR1 MNHNS and CDR2 SASEGT. Trimming took 3 bases from V and 9 from J, leaving 12 bases between them.

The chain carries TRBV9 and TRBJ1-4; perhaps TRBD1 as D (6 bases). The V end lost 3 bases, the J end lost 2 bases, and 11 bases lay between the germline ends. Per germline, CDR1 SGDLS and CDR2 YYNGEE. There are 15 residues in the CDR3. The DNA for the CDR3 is TGTGCCAGCAGCGGAACAGGGTCGACTAATGAAAAACTGTTTTTT. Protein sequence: CASSGTGSTNEKLFF.

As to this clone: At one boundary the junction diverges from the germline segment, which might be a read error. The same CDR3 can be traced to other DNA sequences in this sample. CDR3 protein: CASSLGSGRGLYEQYF. CDR3 DNA: TGCGCCAGCAGCTTGGGTTCCGGCAGGGGGCTGTACGAGCAGTACTTC. The chain combines TRBV5-4 with TRBJ2-7; 8 bases fit TRBD1. The CDR3 contains 16 residues. Germline CDR1 is SGHNT and CDR2 is YYREEE (reference sequence).

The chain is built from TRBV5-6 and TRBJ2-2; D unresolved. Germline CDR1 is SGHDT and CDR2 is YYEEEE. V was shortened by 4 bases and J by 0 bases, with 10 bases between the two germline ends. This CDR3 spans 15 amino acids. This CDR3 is CASSRGRTNTGELFF. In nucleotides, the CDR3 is TGTGCCAGCAGCCGCGGCCGGACGAACACCGGGGAGCTGTTTTTT.

CDR3: CASRGGTYTGELFF. The CDR3 DNA sequence: TGTGCCAGCAGGGGGGGGACCTACACCGGGGAGCTGTTTTTT. The rearrangement links TRBV2 to TRBJ2-2; TRBD2 matches at 7 bases. Per germline, CDR1 SNHLY and CDR2 FYNNEI. The V and J ends lost 6 bases and 3 bases, in that order; junction bases with no gene match: 4. The CDR3 has 14 amino acids.

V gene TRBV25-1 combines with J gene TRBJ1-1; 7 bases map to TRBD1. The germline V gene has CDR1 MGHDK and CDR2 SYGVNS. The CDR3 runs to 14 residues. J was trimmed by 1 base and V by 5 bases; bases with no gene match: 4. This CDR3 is CASSKRQGNTEAFF. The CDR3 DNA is TGTGCCAGCAGTAAAAGACAGGGGAACACTGAAGCTTTCTTT.

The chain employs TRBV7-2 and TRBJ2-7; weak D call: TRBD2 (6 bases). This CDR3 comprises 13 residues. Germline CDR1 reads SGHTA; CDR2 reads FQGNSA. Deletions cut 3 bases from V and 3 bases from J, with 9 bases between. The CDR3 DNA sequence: TGTGCCAGCAGCTTTAGCGGTAACTACGAGCAGTACTTC. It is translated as CASSFSGNYEQYF.

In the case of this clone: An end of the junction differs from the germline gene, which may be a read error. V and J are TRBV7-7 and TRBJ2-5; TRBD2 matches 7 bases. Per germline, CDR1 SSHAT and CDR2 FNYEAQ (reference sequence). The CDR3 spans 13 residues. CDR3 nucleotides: TGTGCTAGCAGCTTCGGACTAGAAGAGACCCAGTACTTC. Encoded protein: CASSFGLEETQYF.

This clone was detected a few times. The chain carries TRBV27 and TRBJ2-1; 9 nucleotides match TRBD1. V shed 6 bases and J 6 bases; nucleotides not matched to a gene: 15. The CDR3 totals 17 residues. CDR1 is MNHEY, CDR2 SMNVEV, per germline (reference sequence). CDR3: CASSPLQGAGPTNEQFF. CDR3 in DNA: TGTGCCAGCAGCCCTTTACAGGGGGCAGGTCCGACCAATGAGCAGTTCTTC.

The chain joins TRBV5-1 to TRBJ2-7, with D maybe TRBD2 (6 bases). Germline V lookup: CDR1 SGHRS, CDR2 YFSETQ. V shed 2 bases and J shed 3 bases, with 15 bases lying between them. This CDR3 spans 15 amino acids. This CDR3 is CASSFVAETSYEQYF. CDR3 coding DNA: TGCGCCAGCAGCTTCGTAGCGGAGACAAGCTACGAGCAGTACTTC.

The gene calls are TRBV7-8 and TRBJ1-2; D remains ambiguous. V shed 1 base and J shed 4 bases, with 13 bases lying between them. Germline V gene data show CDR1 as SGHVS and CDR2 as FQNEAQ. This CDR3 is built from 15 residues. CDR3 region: CASSLDAGIPYGYTF. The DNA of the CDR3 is TGTGCCAGCAGCTTAGACGCAGGAATACCCTATGGCTACACCTTC.

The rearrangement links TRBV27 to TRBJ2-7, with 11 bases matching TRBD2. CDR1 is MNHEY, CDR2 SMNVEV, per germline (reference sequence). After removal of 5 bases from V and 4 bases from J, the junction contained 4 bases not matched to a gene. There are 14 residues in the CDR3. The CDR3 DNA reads TGTGCCAGCAGTCTTAGCGGGGGGGTTTACGAGCAGTACTTC. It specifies CASSLSGGVYEQYF.

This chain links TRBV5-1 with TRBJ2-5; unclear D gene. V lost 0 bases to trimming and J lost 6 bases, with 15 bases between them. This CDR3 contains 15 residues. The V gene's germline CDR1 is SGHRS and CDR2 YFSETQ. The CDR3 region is CASSLGSVAMQTQYF. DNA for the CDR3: TGCGCCAGCAGCTTGGGCAGCGTGGCGATGCAGACCCAGTACTTC. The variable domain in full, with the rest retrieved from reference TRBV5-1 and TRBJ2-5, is KAGVTQTPRYLIKTRGQQVTLSCSPISGHRSVSWYQQTPGQGLQFLFEYFSETQRNKGNFPGRFSGRQFSNSRSEMNVSTLELGDSALYLCASSLGSVAMQTQYFGPGTRLLVL.

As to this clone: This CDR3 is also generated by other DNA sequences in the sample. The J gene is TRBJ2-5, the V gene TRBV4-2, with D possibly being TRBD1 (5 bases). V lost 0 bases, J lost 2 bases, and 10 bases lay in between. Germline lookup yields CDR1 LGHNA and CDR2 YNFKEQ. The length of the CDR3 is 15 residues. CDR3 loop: CASSQDGQGQETQYF. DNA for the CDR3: TGTGCCAGCAGCCAAGATGGCCAGGGTCAAGAGACCCAGTACTTC.